This TCR beta chain came from a study of shared clonotypes between healthy human individuals. About the study: Each donor contributed plates that comprised three CD4 naive, three CD4 memory, two CD8 naive and one CD8 memory. Overall study findings and caveats: Rarefaction showed that sequencing of sorted subsets was incomplete (despite large depth).

For this clone: Its antigen is still unknown.

The CDR3 extends over 14 amino acids. The junction had 14 bases not matched to a gene; V was cut back by 7 bases and J by 8 bases. Germline loops: CDR1 SQVTM, CDR2 ANQGSEA. Libraries were prepared by immunoSEQ multiplex PCR; TCRdb keeps only in-frame clonotypes and omits some of them. The profile shows fewer than 400,000 clones, over 65% of them singletons. This TCR was recovered from a man aged 25-45 years in good health. The chain recombines TRBV29-1 with TRBJ2-1; 7 bases are a match to TRBD2. The sample consisted of memory CD4+ T cells sorted from blood. The subset here: CD45RA-negative fraction. CDR3 DNA sequence: TGCAGCGCGAAAAGCGGGATGAGGGTATATGAGCAGTTCTTC. Protein: CSAKSGMRVYEQFF.